Reported below is one T cell receptor beta chain. This sample is part of a study of T cell changes during pregnancy in multiple sclerosis. Sequencing was performed with immunoSEQ multiplex PCR; in TCRdb, only in-frame clones are kept and a portion is missing. The sample holds about 94,000 clones, 80% to 95% seen once. Germline-derived CDR1 and CDR2 are MNHEY and SVGAGI. V lost 5 bases and J 6 bases, leaving 13 bases between the germline ends. This CDR3 is 13 amino acids long. The sequence was obtained from a female donor with multiple sclerosis, enrolled in a pregnancy study. V is TRBV6-5 and J is TRBJ1-1; D is possibly TRBD1 (6 bases). This material consisted of peripheral blood, taken after pregnancy. CDR3 protein: CASSPPAGAEAFF. CDR3 coding DNA: TGTGCCAGCAGTCCCCCGGCAGGGGCTGAAGCTTTCTTT.